This T cell receptor (beta chain) was recorded in a study of T cell responses to AZD1222 COVID-19 vaccine. This clone turned up a few times. Its specificity is unknown. The V gene's germline CDR1 is MNHNS and CDR2 SASEGT. The length of the CDR3 is 11 residues. The V end lost 3 bases, the J end lost 7 bases, and 4 bases lay between the germline ends. Study findings and constraints: CD4 TCRs covered the whole spike, strongest at regions 160-218 and 743-854.

Some clones are missing from TCRdb's copy, which holds only in-frame ones; the method was immunoSEQ multiplex PCR. The sample contains 90,000 to 100,000 clones, about nine tenths of which appear only once. Sequences were derived from peripheral blood, sampled 28 days after the second AZD1222 dose. The sequence was obtained from an adult who received the AZD1222 COVID-19 vaccine. The chain links TRBV6-1 to TRBJ2-1; D gene unclear. CDR3 region: CASSDGNEQFF. CDR3 DNA sequence: TGTGCCAGCAGTGACGGTAATGAGCAGTTCTTC.